The 5 T cell receptor beta chains given below trace back to one sample, sequenced in a study of CD8 T cells in ankylosing spondylitis. TCRdb independently ran MiXCR on the 5' RACE reads; one entry per CDR3 protein. The sample includes 250,000 or so distinct CDR3 sequences, 24% seen only once; the top ten take over 0.55%. The sample comprised blood, either unsorted or a sorted T cell fraction (not recorded which). The receptor source for this set is a male donor with ankylosing spondylitis or in good health (not recorded which).

This clonotype was recorded a few times. The chain carries TRBV6-4 and TRBJ1-6; maybe TRBD1 (6 bases). CDR1 is MRHNA, CDR2 SNTAGT, per germline. The CDR3 runs to 14 residues. Trimming removed 2 bases at V and 4 bases at J, with 6 bases between. The CDR3 protein is CASSDGTYNSPLHF. CDR3 bases: TGTGCCAGCAGTGACGGGACATATAATTCACCCCTCCACTTT.

V is TRBV20-1 and J is TRBJ1-5; 10 bases agree with TRBD1. The CDR3 spans 15 residues. The V and J ends lost 3 bases and 8 bases, in that order; junction bases with no gene match: 10. Germline V gives CDR1 DFQATT, CDR2 SNEGSKA (reference sequence). In DNA, the CDR3 is TGCAGTGCTAGGGGAGGGACAGGGGCGGTGGAGCCCCAGCATTTT. Its protein is CSARGGTGAVEPQHF.

This clonotype was seen many times. The chain links TRBV20-1 to TRBJ2-1; D is undetermined. The CDR3 spans 11 residues. Germline lookup yields CDR1 DFQATT and CDR2 SNEGSKA (reference sequence). Trimming took 4 bases from V and 5 from J, leaving 6 bases between them. The CDR3 region has the DNA TGCAGTGCTAAAGGAAACAATGAGCAGTTCTTC. Its protein is CSAKGNNEQFF.

This clonotype came up a few times. The chain is built from TRBV29-1 and TRBJ2-3, with D perhaps TRBD2 (5 bases). CDR3 length equals 13 residues. In germline, CDR1 is SQVTM, CDR2 ANQGSEA. The V end was cut by 4 bases, the J end by 5 bases, with 13 bases between. The CDR3 loop is CSVVPPGRDTQYF. The DNA of the CDR3 is TGCAGCGTTGTCCCCCCTGGGAGAGATACGCAGTATTTT.

The gene calls are TRBV29-1 and TRBJ2-3, with 12 positions matching TRBD2. CDR1 and CDR2 (germline): SQVTM, ANQGSEA. The J segment lost 2 bases and the V segment lost 6 bases, leaving 6 bases of the junction unmatched. The CDR3 has 15 residues. CDR3 sequence: CSVAGLAGPTDTQYF. CDR3 bases: TGCAGCGTAGCTGGACTAGCGGGACCCACAGATACGCAGTATTTT.